This T cell receptor beta chain appears in the sequencing data of a study of blood T cell repertoires in COVID-19. About the research overall: Samples representing acute and convalescent COVID-19 were sourced from the United States, Italy and Spain.

Trimming shortened V by 4 bases and J by 0 bases, and 13 bases separated the two germline ends. Germline lookup yields CDR1 SEHNR and CDR2 FQNEAQ (reference sequence). CDR3 length equals 16 residues. Per the original methods: Cell counts per sample came from amplifying reference gene primers. The table came from immunoSEQ multiplex PCR; TCRdb's copy has only in-frame clones and leaves some out. V, J and clone size are those of that table, while D and trimming were read from the DNA. The sample has about 270,000 clones; around 90% are singletons. All enrollees were about 18 to 90 years old and from 20 to 30 US areas. Within 2 weeks before study entry, exposed participants met a COVID-19 case.

Source material: PBMCs or T cells enriched from blood (not recorded which). The clonotype comes from a man aged 35-49 years who had been exposed to COVID-19. The chain recombines TRBV7-9 with TRBJ2-1, with D possibly TRBD2 on 6 matching bases. For the CDR3, the DNA is TGTGCCAGCAGCTCAACTAGCTTGAGCTCCTACAATGAGCAGTTCTTC. Protein product: CASSSTSLSSYNEQFF.